These 28 T cell receptor beta chains came from one sample sequenced in a study of T cell repertoires in cytomegalovirus infection. TCRdb reprocessed the reads via MiXCR and lists one record per CDR3 protein. The table records under 850,000 distinct CDR3 sequences, 35% of them present only once. Sequencing input: PBMCs. The receptors originated from a human donor in good health (CMV status not recorded). Some clones in this sample may be carry-over from other donors' samples.

The V call is TRBV20-1, the J call TRBJ2-1; TRBD2 is a possible D gene (6 bases). CDR1 and CDR2 from the germline V gene are DFQATT and SNEGSKA (reference sequence). V dropped 7 bases and J dropped 8 bases, with 21 bases sitting between them. The CDR3 covers 14 residues. CDR3 amino acids: CSDIPSERAHEQFF. DNA of the CDR3: TGCAGTGATATCCCTAGCGAGAGGGCCCATGAGCAGTTCTTC.

The chain's CDR3 is CASRGGGSSPLHF. As DNA, the CDR3 is TGTGCCAGCAGAGGGGGGGGTAGTTCACCCCTCCACTTT. V gene TRBV28 combines with J gene TRBJ1-6; maybe TRBD1 (6 bases). From germline, CDR1 is MDHEN and CDR2 SYDVKM. V lost 6 bases to trimming and J lost 9 bases, with 12 bases between them. The CDR3 runs 13 residues. Looking up the rest from reference TRBV28 and TRBJ1-6 gives the full variable domain: DVKVTQSSRYLVKRTGEKVFLECVQDMDHENMFWYRQDPGLGLRLIYFSYDVKMKEKGDIPEGYSVSREKKERFSLILESASTNQTSMYLCASRGGGSSPLHFGNGTRLTVT.

V gene TRBV19 combines with J gene TRBJ2-1; 10 bases are shared with TRBD1. CDR1 is LNHDA, CDR2 SQIVND, per germline (reference sequence). Germline trimming cut 9 bases from V and 7 bases from J; bases unmatched to any gene: 9. This CDR3 region has 14 residues. The CDR3 DNA is TGTGCCAGCAAAAGGGGGACAGGGGTGAATGAGCAGTTCTTC. This codes for CASKRGTGVNEQFF.

This CDR3 is CASSYSFRQNSNQPQHF. In DNA, the CDR3 is TGTGCCAGCAGTTACTCGTTTAGGCAGAATAGCAATCAGCCCCAGCATTTT. This rearrangement joins TRBV6-6 to TRBJ1-5, with D hard to call. The CDR3 length is 17 residues. In germline, CDR1 is MNHNY, CDR2 SVGAGI (reference sequence). The V end was cut by 0 bases, the J end by 0 bases, with 12 bases between.

The chain couples TRBV7-3 to TRBJ2-1; TRBD2 might be the D (5 bases). Germline CDR1 reads SGHTA; CDR2 reads FQGTGA. The CDR3 consists of 14 residues. V lost 2 bases to trimming and J lost 7 bases, with 12 bases between them. The CDR3 loop is CASSLEGRRNEQFF. CDR3 nucleotide sequence: TGTGCCAGCAGCTTAGAAGGGCGGAGGAATGAGCAGTTCTTC. Together with reference TRBV7-3 and TRBJ2-1, the CDR3 gives the full variable domain: GAGVSQTPSNKVTEKGKYVELRCDPISGHTALYWYRQSLGQGPEFLIYFQGTGAADDSGLPNDRFFAVRPEGSVSTLKIQRTERGDSAVYLCASSLEGRRNEQFFGPGTRLTVL.

The chain recombines TRBV24-1 with TRBJ2-2, with TRBD1 matching over 8 bases. The CDR3 is 16 amino acids. V was pared by 5 bases and J by 4 bases, with 8 bases of the junction left unmatched. Germline CDR1 and CDR2: KGHDR and SFDVKD. The CDR3 spells CATSGSGQGGTGELFF. The DNA of the CDR3 is TGTGCCACCAGTGGCTCCGGACAGGGTGGCACCGGGGAGCTGTTTTTT.

This clonotype was recorded a few times. The chain recombines TRBV5-4 with TRBJ1-6; no definite D call. Germline CDR1 reads SGHNT; CDR2 reads YYREEE (reference sequence). The V and J ends lost 0 bases and 6 bases respectively, with 4 bases between them. The CDR3 is made up of 13 amino acids. The CDR3 DNA sequence: TGTGCCAGCAGCTTGGACAGTAATTCACCCCTCCACTTT. This gives the protein CASSLDSNSPLHF.

Many counts were recorded for this clonotype. The V and J genes are TRBV11-2 and TRBJ1-4, with D maybe TRBD1 (6 bases). Germline V lookup: CDR1 SGHAT, CDR2 FQNNGV. Trimming took 6 bases from V and 4 from J, leaving 15 bases between them. The CDR3 sequence is 15 residues long. CDR3 sequence reads: CASSSKDSFNEKLFF. CDR3 DNA: TGTGCCAGCAGTTCTAAGGACAGTTTTAATGAAAAACTGTTTTTT.

The rearrangement uses TRBV29-1 and TRBJ1-2, with D possibly matching TRBD1 (6 bases). V lost 7 bases to trimming and J lost 8 bases, with 17 bases between them. Per germline, CDR1 SQVTM and CDR2 ANQGSEA. There are 12 residues in the CDR3. The CDR3 coding sequence is TGCAGCGCCAGATGGGGGGCGCAAGGCTACACCTTC. This sequence encodes CSARWGAQGYTF.

This clonotype was observed a handful of times. This chain uses TRBV27 with TRBJ2-1, with D possibly TRBD1 on 6 matching bases. Germline V gene data show CDR1 as MNHEY and CDR2 as SMNVEV (reference sequence). The CDR3 is 15 amino acids. V gave up 6 bases and J gave up 1 base, with 13 bases separating them. CDR3 amino acids: CASRPTQGSYNEQFF. CDR3 sequence (DNA): TGTGCCAGCAGACCAACACAGGGTTCCTACAATGAGCAGTTCTTC.

The V call is TRBV19, the J call TRBJ2-1, with D perhaps matching TRBD1 (5 bases). Trimming shortened V by 1 base and J by 9 bases, and 10 bases separated the two germline ends. Germline CDR1 reads LNHDA; CDR2 reads SQIVND (reference sequence). The CDR3 loop spans 13 amino acids. This CDR3 is CASSIVRASEQFF. CDR3 bases: TGTGCCAGTAGTATAGTCAGGGCGAGTGAGCAGTTCTTC.

This clonotype has just a few counts. The chain employs TRBV28 and TRBJ2-7; tentatively, D is TRBD1 (5 bases). CDR3 length: 14 amino acids. CDR1 is MDHEN, CDR2 SYDVKM, per germline. Trimming removed 2 bases at V and 3 bases at J, with 11 bases between. CDR3 nucleotides: TGTGCCAGCAGTTTAGGTAGGGGTTTCTACGAGCAGTACTTC. As protein: CASSLGRGFYEQYF.

The V call is TRBV19, the J call TRBJ1-5; tentative D call: TRBD1 (5 bases). Germline CDR1 LNHDA, CDR2 SQIVND (reference sequence). Trimming left V 0 bases short and J 7 bases short, with 13 bases between. The CDR3 has 15 residues. The CDR3 here is CASSIDRWGKQPQHF. The CDR3 DNA reads as TGTGCCAGTAGTATAGACAGGTGGGGGAAACAGCCCCAGCATTTT.

This clonotype was counted at least ten times. The V call is TRBV6-6, the J call TRBJ2-7; 11 bases are shared with TRBD2. The germline V gene has CDR1 MNHNY and CDR2 SVGAGI (reference sequence). The length of the CDR3 is 17 residues. J lost 5 bases, V lost 2 bases, and 11 bases had no gene match. Here the CDR3 reads CASSYELWLAGGHEQYF. The CDR3 DNA reads TGTGCCAGCAGTTACGAACTTTGGCTAGCGGGGGGCCACGAGCAGTACTTC.

A few counts support this clonotype. The chain has TRBV6-5 and TRBJ2-7; D is tentatively TRBD1 or TRBD2 (5 bases each). Between the trimmed V and J ends, which lost 6 bases and 7 bases, there was a span of 19 bases. The CDR3 spans 14 residues. Germline-derived CDR1 and CDR2 are MNHEY and SVGAGI. CDR3 amino acids: CASSNSIAWGEQYF. CDR3 in DNA: TGTGCCAGCAGCAACTCAATAGCCTGGGGGGAGCAGTACTTC.

This clonotype was recorded a few times. This sequence joins TRBV6-1 and TRBJ2-7, with D possibly being TRBD2 (6 bases). The CDR3 is made up of 14 amino acids. V shed 8 bases and J shed 2 bases, with 16 bases lying between them. Per germline, CDR1 MNHNS and CDR2 SASEGT. Written as DNA, the CDR3 is TGTGCCAGCGGGATCAGCGGGTCGACCTACGAGCAGTACTTC. This gives the protein CASGISGSTYEQYF.

The V call is TRBV7-9, the J call TRBJ2-1; 7 bases fit TRBD2. The CDR3 has 18 amino acids. V shed 6 bases, J shed 10 bases, and the junction held 24 bases outside the gene matches. CDR1 SEHNR and CDR2 FQNEAQ come from the germline V gene (reference sequence). As DNA, the CDR3 is TGTGCCAGCAGTTTCCTGCGGCGGGAGAAAGGCCCTGAAAAAGAGCAGTTCTTC. Translated: CASSFLRREKGPEKEQFF. Based on the CDR3 plus reference TRBV7-9 and TRBJ2-1, the full variable domain is DTGVSQNPRHKITKRGQNVTFRCDPISEHNRLYWYRQTLGQGPEFLTYFQNEAQLEKSRLLSDRFSAERPKGSFSTLEIQRTEQGDSAMYLCASSFLRREKGPEKEQFFGPGTRLTVL.

Turning to this clonotype: A read error is likely, as this CDR3 ends without the conserved phenylalanine or tryptophan. The CDR3 reads CASGLKGLTSTDTQYL. As DNA, the CDR3 is TGTGCCAGCGGCTTAAAAGGGCTCACTAGCACAGATACGCAGTATTTG. The chain has TRBV7-2 and TRBJ2-3; D is uncertain. The CDR3 totals 16 residues. Germline V gene lookup returns CDR1 SGHTA and CDR2 FQGNSA.

In this sample, this clonotype turned up once. V is TRBV27 and J is TRBJ1-4; no firm D call. The CDR3 sequence is 15 residues long. V was clipped by 5 bases and J by 4 bases, with 14 bases between them. Germline lookup yields CDR1 MNHEY and CDR2 SMNVEV (reference sequence). The CDR3 sequence is CASSRLGPRNEKLFF. The CDR3 DNA is TGTGCCAGCAGTCGACTAGGCCCGCGTAATGAAAAACTGTTTTTT.

This clonotype was observed a few times. This CDR3 is CASSLVGSGRASGETQYF. The CDR3 DNA follows: TGTGCCAGCAGCTTAGTAGGCAGCGGGAGGGCCAGTGGAGAGACCCAGTACTTC. The gene calls are TRBV7-2 and TRBJ2-5, with 10 positions matching TRBD2. Germline-derived CDR1 and CDR2 are SGHTA and FQGNSA. J was trimmed by 4 bases and V by 1 base; bases with no gene match: 12. This CDR3 region has 18 residues.

The table lists this clonotype with a few counts. The chain employs TRBV28 and TRBJ1-5; D is undetermined. V lost 6 bases and J 1 base, leaving 10 bases between the germline ends. The CDR3 has 14 amino acids. Germline V gene lookup returns CDR1 MDHEN and CDR2 SYDVKM. CDR3 sequence reads: CASSGPLSNQPQHF. The DNA of the CDR3 is TGTGCCAGCAGCGGGCCGCTGAGCAATCAGCCCCAGCATTTT.

The chain recombines TRBV3-1 with TRBJ2-7; TRBD1 matches at 12 bases. CDR1 is LGHDT, CDR2 YNNKEL, per germline (reference sequence). CDR3 length: 14 amino acids. V was clipped by 3 bases and J by 7 bases; unmatched bases: 4. This chain's CDR3 is CASSQGQGAREQYF. The CDR3 nucleotides are TGTGCCAGCAGCCAGGGACAGGGGGCTCGAGAGCAGTACTTC.

This clonotype appeared a few times. V is TRBV6-6 and J is TRBJ2-1; 7 bases align to TRBD2. In germline, CDR1 is MNHNY, CDR2 SVGAGI (reference sequence). V shed 0 bases, J shed 5 bases, and the junction held 1 base outside the gene matches. The CDR3 runs to 14 residues. The CDR3 sequence: CASSYSAGNNEQFF. The CDR3 region has the DNA TGTGCCAGCAGTTACTCAGCGGGAAACAATGAGCAGTTCTTC.

This clonotype came up a few times. The chain is built from TRBV6-5 and TRBJ1-1, with D possibly matching TRBD1 (5 bases). Germline V lookup: CDR1 MNHEY, CDR2 SVGAGI. The CDR3 length is 15 residues. With 6 bases removed from V and 2 bases from J, the gap between germline ends came to 16 bases. CDR3 residues: CASRRQTGHNTEAFF. DNA for the CDR3: TGTGCCAGCAGAAGACAGACCGGTCATAACACTGAAGCTTTCTTT.

The table lists this clonotype with a few counts. V usage is TRBV12-3 or TRBV12-4 and J usage is TRBJ2-1, with 10 bases that match TRBD2. CDR3 size: 17 residues. V shed 3 bases, J shed 8 bases, and the junction held 13 bases outside the gene matches. CDR3 in amino acids: CASSFPGGLAGADEQFF. The CDR3 bases are TGTGCCAGCAGTTTTCCAGGGGGCCTAGCGGGAGCGGATGAGCAGTTCTTC.

This clonotype is a singleton in its sample. V is TRBV20-1 and J is TRBJ1-5; possible D gene TRBD1, 6 bases. The germline V gene has CDR1 DFQATT and CDR2 SNEGSKA (reference sequence). V lost 3 bases to trimming and J lost 7 bases, with 13 bases between them. CDR3 length equals 13 residues. The CDR3 protein is CSASLQGEQPQHF. The CDR3 bases are TGCAGTGCTAGTTTACAGGGTGAACAGCCCCAGCATTTT.

In this sample, this clonotype turned up a few times. This rearrangement joins TRBV20-1 to TRBJ2-3; D might be TRBD2 (6 bases). From germline, CDR1 is DFQATT and CDR2 SNEGSKA (reference sequence). The CDR3 is 16 amino acids. With 1 base removed from V and 4 bases from J, the gap between germline ends came to 18 bases. The CDR3: CSARGAPFGGPDTQYF. For the CDR3, the DNA is TGCAGTGCTAGAGGGGCCCCCTTCGGGGGTCCAGATACGCAGTATTTT.

This clonotype showed up just a few times. The V call is TRBV20-1, the J call TRBJ2-7; 11 bases line up with TRBD2. The CDR3 is made up of 15 amino acids. Per germline, CDR1 DFQATT and CDR2 SNEGSKA (reference sequence). The trim removed 1 base at V and 1 base at J, leaving 3 bases unmatched. CDR3: CSARGTSGSSYEQYF. The CDR3 DNA is TGCAGTGCTAGAGGGACTAGCGGGTCTTCCTACGAGCAGTACTTC.